The TCR beta chain under discussion was sequenced for a study of beta chain features in type 1 diabetes. Notes on the study in general: Insertion counts at VDJ junctions were lower in type 1 diabetes patients, who also showed more deletions there. Moderately but significantly shorter TCRB CDR3s were found in Type 1 diabetes patients in all four CD4+ subsets.

The sample holds a few counts of this clone. Its specificity is not known. Reverse transcribing all isolated RNA meant expressed TCRB transcripts were sequenced. Repertoires were generated with immunoSEQ multiplex PCR, while TCRdb's copy carries only in-frame clones and drops some. The table lists around 400,000 clones, around 12% of them singletons. The germline CDR1 and CDR2 sequences are SGHAT and FQNNGV. V lost 4 bases to trimming and J lost 7 bases, with 11 bases between them. This CDR3 contains 14 residues. The sample comprised naive CD4+ T cells from blood. This chain links TRBV11-2 with TRBJ1-6; D is unresolved. The clonotype was recovered from a young man in good health. The DNA for the CDR3 is TGTGCCAGCAGCTCGGTGTTAAACAATTCACCCCTCCACTTT. It translates to CASSSVLNNSPLHF.